A selection of T cell receptor beta chains follows, all from one sample in a study of regulatory and conventional T cells in RAG deficiency. The data were produced by immunoSEQ multiplex PCR, yet TCRdb's version contains in-frame clones alone and is incomplete. Found here are 8,700 or so clones, approximately 80% of them singletons; the top ten hold 30% to 40%. The sample was also reused in another study, on regulatory T cells.

Sequencing was performed on CD8+ T cells sorted from blood. The origin of the receptors is a human donor in good health. CDR3s include the opening cysteine and the closing phenylalanine or tryptophan. The D gene is left open where the match is weak. Clone size appears in some rows only: once, few, many, or a class for an expanded clone.

CASSPDSYEQYF,TGTGCCAGTAGCCCAGACTCCTACGAGCAGTACTTC,.,TRBV19,TRBJ2-7,.
CAWSGGFRQETQYF,TGTGCCTGGTCGGGGGGGTTTCGGCAAGAGACCCAGTACTTC,TRBD2,TRBV30,TRBJ2-5,.
CASSQSGTGGVTEAFF,TGTGCCAGCAGCCAATCCGGGACAGGGGGCGTAACTGAAGCTTTCTTT,TRBD1,TRBV5-4,TRBJ1-1,.
CASSVNRGGEKLFF,TGTGCCAGCAGCGTAAACAGGGGAGGGGAAAAACTGTTTTTT,TRBD1,TRBV9,TRBJ1-4,.
CASSPRDTKTQYF,TGTGCCAGCAGCCCACGGGACACCAAGACCCAGTACTTC,.,TRBV7-9,TRBJ2-5,.
CASSYGGNTEAFF,TGTGCCAGCAGTTACGGCGGAAACACTGAAGCTTTCTTT,.,TRBV6-6,TRBJ1-1,once
CASSATGTSEETQYF,TGTGCCAGCAGCGCGACCGGGACTAGCGAAGAGACCCAGTACTTC,TRBD2,TRBV9,TRBJ2-5,.
CASSFGQSPTDTQYF,TGCGCCAGCAGCTTTGGACAGAGCCCCACAGATACGCAGTATTTT,.,TRBV5-1,TRBJ2-3,.
CASNPGTGTYEEQYF,TGTGCCAGCAACCCAGGGACGGGTACCTACGAGGAGCAGTACTTC,.,TRBV6-4,TRBJ2-7,.
CSVGQGASIDYGYTF,TGCAGCGTCGGACAGGGGGCGAGTATCGACTATGGCTACACCTTC,TRBD1,TRBV29-1,TRBJ1-2,.
CASSRGTVNTEAFF,TGCGCCAGCAGCCGAGGGACAGTGAACACTGAAGCTTTCTTT,TRBD1,TRBV4-1,TRBJ1-1,.
CASSQLPGQDSYEQYF,TGCGCCAGCAGCCAACTACCGGGACAGGACTCCTACGAGCAGTACTTC,TRBD1,TRBV4-1,TRBJ2-7,.
CASSVGGSTEAFF,TGTGCCAGCAGCGTAGGCGGGAGCACTGAAGCTTTCTTT,.,TRBV9,TRBJ1-1,once
CASGPEMTYEQYF,TGTGCCAGCGGGCCTGAAATGACCTACGAGCAGTACTTC,.,TRBV7-9,TRBJ2-7,.
CATARGNEQFF,TGTGCCACCGCGCGGGGGAATGAGCAGTTCTTC,TRBD2,TRBV4-2,TRBJ2-1,.
CASSLGGGQNTGELFF,TGTGCCAGCAGCTTAGGTGGGGGGCAGAACACCGGGGAGCTGTTTTTT,.,TRBV7-9,TRBJ2-2,.
CASSWDSGYGELFF,TGCGCCAGCAGCTGGGACAGCGGATACGGGGAGCTGTTTTTT,TRBD1,TRBV5-1,TRBJ2-2,.
CASSLGGGLQTQYF,TGTGCCAGCAGCTTAGGAGGGGGACTACAGACCCAGTACTTC,.,TRBV11-1,TRBJ2-5,.
CASSFRTSGSSYNEQFF,TGTGCCAGCAGCTTCCGGACTAGCGGGAGCTCCTACAATGAGCAGTTCTTC,TRBD2,TRBV7-6,TRBJ2-1,.
CASSSSPSGRAEQYF,.,.,TRBV27,TRBJ2-7,.
CASSFGENQPQHF,TGTGCCAGCAGTTTCGGGGAGAATCAGCCCCAGCATTTT,.,TRBV6-5,TRBJ1-5,.
CASSPLLASSSYEQYF,TGCGCCAGCAGCCCTCTGTTAGCCAGTAGCTCCTACGAGCAGTACTTC,.,TRBV5-4,TRBJ2-7,.
CASSEYFNEQYF,TGTGCCAGCAGTGAATATTTCAACGAGCAGTACTTC,.,TRBV25-1,TRBJ2-7,.
CASSSQIDPQFF,TGTGCCAGCAGCTCCCAGATAGATCCCCAGTTCTTC,.,TRBV13,TRBJ2-1,.
CASSLGPLSNQPQHF,TGTGCCAGCAGCCTAGGACCCCTTAGCAATCAGCCCCAGCATTTT,.,TRBV5-3,TRBJ1-5,.
CASLRKGLAGWGEQFF,TGTGCCAGCCTCCGGAAAGGTTTAGCGGGATGGGGTGAGCAGTTCTTC,TRBD2,TRBV27,TRBJ2-1,.
CASSLVKGVTGELFF,TGTGCCAGCAGCTTAGTTAAAGGGGTAACCGGGGAGCTGTTTTTT,.,TRBV7-6,TRBJ2-2,.
CASSRSSGGSFGYTF,TGTGCCAGCAGCCGGTCGTCAGGGGGATCTTTTGGCTACACCTTC,TRBD1,TRBV4-2,TRBJ1-2,once
CASSLTTNQPQHF,TGCGCCAGCAGCTTGACCACTAATCAGCCCCAGCATTTT,.,TRBV5-1,TRBJ1-5,few
CASSLLEGYEQFF,TGTGCCAGCAGCTTGCTGGAGGGCTATGAGCAGTTCTTC,.,TRBV5-4,TRBJ2-1,.
CASSQDGQGEKLFF,TGTGCCAGCAGCCAAGATGGACAGGGTGAAAAACTGTTTTTT,TRBD1,TRBV4-2,TRBJ1-4,few
CASSSTSGGWGNTEAFF,TGTGCCAGCAGTTCGACATCAGGGGGCTGGGGAAACACTGAAGCTTTCTTT,TRBD1,TRBV27,TRBJ1-1,.
CASSAEGQSYGYTF,TGTGCCAGCAGCGCGGAGGGACAGTCCTATGGCTACACCTTC,TRBD1,TRBV7-9,TRBJ1-2,.
CASSLAGDRGNQPQHF,TGTGCCAGCAGCTTGGCGGGGGATCGTGGCAATCAGCCCCAGCATTTT,.,TRBV5-6,TRBJ1-5,once
CASSPGLAGYEQYF,TGTGCCAGTAGTCCTGGACTAGCGGGGTACGAGCAGTACTTC,TRBD2,TRBV19,TRBJ2-7,.
CASGTPWGNEQFF,TGTGCTAGTGGGACACCCTGGGGTAATGAGCAGTTCTTC,.,TRBV12-5,TRBJ2-1,.
CASSYLATGELFF,TGTGCCAGTAGCTACCTAGCAACAGGGGAGCTGTTTTTT,.,TRBV19,TRBJ2-2,.
CASSVGPSGNPEQYF,TGTGCCAGCAGCGTAGGTCCTAGCGGGAACCCCGAGCAGTACTTC,TRBD2,TRBV9,TRBJ2-7,.
CASTAGGVTDTQYF,TGTGCCAGCACTGCGGGGGGTGTCACGGATACGCAGTATTTT,TRBD2,TRBV7-9,TRBJ2-3,.
CASSPRRQGMTGELFF,TGTGCCAGCTCACCACGGAGACAGGGGATGACCGGGGAGCTGTTTTTT,TRBD1,TRBV18,TRBJ2-2,once
CASSAYHLAGGSNEQYF,TGTGCCAGCAGCGCCTACCACCTAGCGGGAGGAAGCAACGAGCAGTACTTC,TRBD2,TRBV7-8,TRBJ2-7,.
CASSFTGSGGNEQFF,TGTGCCAGCAGCTTTACAGGGTCGGGTGGCAATGAGCAGTTCTTC,.,TRBV7-9,TRBJ2-1,few
CASSNRIIDEQYF,TGTGCCAGCAGCAATCGTATCATTGACGAGCAGTACTTC,.,TRBV28,TRBJ2-7,.
CASSLAARGLDEQYF,TGTGCCAGCAGCTTGGCGGCCAGGGGGCTTGACGAGCAGTACTTC,TRBD1,TRBV5-5,TRBJ2-7,.
CASSYQGTPYEQYF,TGTGCCAGCAGTTATCAGGGTACCCCCTACGAGCAGTACTTC,.,TRBV6-5,TRBJ2-7,.
CASSPKGPDTQYF,TGTGCCAGCAGCCCTAAGGGACCAGATACGCAGTATTTT,.,TRBV7-9,TRBJ2-3,few
CASSIGMGPISNQPQHF,TGTGCCAGTAGTATAGGGATGGGGCCTATCAGCAATCAGCCCCAGCATTTT,.,TRBV19,TRBJ1-5,once
CASSPTSSYEQYF,TGTGCCAGCAGCCCGACTAGCTCCTACGAGCAGTACTTC,.,TRBV7-9,TRBJ2-7,.
CASSSPNSHTEAFF,TGTGCCAGCAGCTCCCCGAACAGCCACACTGAAGCTTTCTTT,.,TRBV5-5,TRBJ1-1,few